One and the same sample provided the 22 T cell receptor beta chains below, sequenced in a study of T cell clonotyping in hematopoietic cell transplantation. Indicated time point: recipient sample about 28 days before transplant, after cytoreduction. TCRdb's copy holds only in-frame clones and misses some; the assay was immunoSEQ multiplex PCR. This sample has tens of thousands of clones, with about 95% found just once. Sample: peripheral blood mononuclear cells, taken before stem cell transplant. Every receptor here comes from a woman aged 45-65 years with acute myeloid leukemia. Some clones in this sample may be carry-over from other donors' samples.

The genes are TRBV6-1 and TRBJ1-4; no firm D call. The germline CDR1 and CDR2 sequences are MNHNS and SASEGT. The CDR3 consists of 13 residues. V was pared by 2 bases and J by 8 bases, with 9 bases between. The CDR3 spells CASSEPGNEKLFF. CDR3 DNA: TGTGCCAGCAGTGAACCTGGGAACGAAAAACTGTTTTTT.

The chain employs TRBV2 and TRBJ2-5, with 8 bases lining up with TRBD1. The length of the CDR3 is 14 residues. V lost 5 bases and J lost 6; bases outside the gene matches: 8. Germline CDR1 and CDR2: SNHLY and FYNNEI. The CDR3 DNA follows: TGTGCCAGCAGTTTGGACAGGGAGGTAAAGACCCAGTACTTC. Translation gives CASSLDREVKTQYF.

The V gene is TRBV29-1, the J gene TRBJ1-2, with 7 bases that match TRBD1. With V trimmed by 0 bases and J by 4 bases, 2 bases remained unmatched. The CDR3 extends over 13 amino acids. Germline V gives CDR1 SQVTM, CDR2 ANQGSEA. The CDR3 nucleotides read TGCAGCGTTGAAGACCGGGACAGCTATGGCTACACCTTC. The encoded protein is CSVEDRDSYGYTF.

The chain has TRBV6-1 and TRBJ2-3, with 9 bases identical to TRBD2. The CDR3 totals 14 residues. Germline V gene lookup returns CDR1 MNHNS and CDR2 SASEGT. J was trimmed by 3 bases and V by 5 bases; bases with no gene match: 3. Here the CDR3 reads CASSRREGTDTQYF. In nucleotides, the CDR3 is TGTGCCAGCAGTCGGCGGGAGGGAACAGATACGCAGTATTTT.

The genes are TRBV5-6 and TRBJ1-3, with D unresolved. V shed 2 bases and J shed 0 bases, with 15 bases lying between them. The CDR3 has 17 residues. Germline V CDR1 and CDR2: SGHDT, YYEEEE. The CDR3 sequence: CASSFVVQHNSGNTIYF. The CDR3 bases are TGTGCCAGCAGCTTTGTGGTTCAGCATAACTCTGGAAACACCATATATTTT.

The V gene is TRBV4-1, the J gene TRBJ2-7, with a tentative D call TRBD1 (5 bases). Germline CDR1 reads MGHRA; CDR2 reads YSYEKL. The CDR3 spans 15 residues. The V end lost 0 bases, the J end lost 6 bases, and 15 bases lay between the germline ends. The CDR3 protein is CASSQDALRGGEQYF. The CDR3 DNA is TGCGCCAGCAGCCAAGACGCCTTAAGGGGTGGCGAGCAGTACTTC.

This clone was seen once. This chain links TRBV2 with TRBJ1-6; TRBD1 is a possible D gene (5 bases). The ends were cut back, 6 bases at V and 0 bases at J, with 18 bases in the middle. The CDR3 runs 18 residues. Germline V gene lookup returns CDR1 SNHLY and CDR2 FYNNEI. The CDR3 bases are TGTGCCAGCAGCCACGACAGCGAAACCCGCTCCTATAATTCACCCCTCCACTTT. It translates to CASSHDSETRSYNSPLHF.

The chain is built from TRBV5-1 and TRBJ1-1; 9 nucleotides align to TRBD1. Germline assignment: CDR1 SGHRS and CDR2 YFSETQ. The ends lost 4 bases at V and 3 bases at J; junction bases unmatched: 13. This CDR3 is built from 17 residues. For the CDR3, the DNA is TGCGCCAGCAGCCCGAAACAGGGGGCAGTTTTGGACACTGAAGCTTTCTTT. Translating gives CASSPKQGAVLDTEAFF.

The chain couples TRBV5-1 to TRBJ2-3, with a weak D call TRBD2 (5 bases). Deletions cut 2 bases from V and 2 bases from J, with 9 bases between. CDR1 is SGHRS and CDR2 is YFSETQ in the germline V gene. The CDR3 runs to 14 residues. The CDR3 loop is CASSLIGITDTQYF. CDR3 in DNA: TGCGCCAGCAGCTTAATCGGGATCACAGATACGCAGTATTTT.

V usage is TRBV6-5 and J usage is TRBJ1-1; TRBD1 is a possible D gene (6 bases). In germline, CDR1 is MNHEY, CDR2 SVGAGI. Trimming took off 4 bases at V and 6 bases at J, with 12 bases between the two ends. The CDR3 covers 13 residues. The CDR3 sequence is CASSLSGAPEAFF. DNA of the CDR3: TGTGCCAGCAGTTTATCAGGGGCTCCTGAAGCTTTCTTT.

The rearrangement uses TRBV5-6 and TRBJ2-1; D is uncertain. The CDR3 extends over 12 amino acids. V was cut by 1 base and J by 8 bases, with 7 bases left in between. Germline-derived CDR1 and CDR2 are SGHDT and YYEEEE. CDR3 in DNA: TGTGCCAGCAGCTTGTCAGTCTATGAGCAGTTCTTC. It yields the protein CASSLSVYEQFF.

J is TRBJ2-2 and V is TRBV27; D is possibly TRBD1 or TRBD2 (5 bases each). Trimming pared 1 base from V and 4 bases from J, leaving 13 bases between. Germline values: CDR1 MNHEY, CDR2 SMNVEV (reference sequence). CDR3 length equals 16 residues. The CDR3 sequence: CASSLFPAGSTGELFF. CDR3 DNA sequence: TGTGCCAGCAGTTTATTCCCCGCAGGGAGCACCGGGGAGCTGTTTTTT.

The sample holds one count of this clone. The gene calls are TRBV30 and TRBJ1-1, with TRBD1 matching over 9 bases. The V and J ends lost 2 bases and 1 base, in that order; junction bases with no gene match: 5. The CDR3 has 15 amino acids. Germline V gives CDR1 GTSNPN, CDR2 SVGIG (reference sequence). This CDR3 is CAWSRPDRGNTEAFF. The CDR3 nucleotides read TGTGCCTGGAGTAGACCGGACAGGGGGAACACTGAAGCTTTCTTT.

This clone was seen a single time. The chain links TRBV28 to TRBJ1-2; maybe TRBD1 (5 bases). Germline CDR1 reads MDHEN; CDR2 reads SYDVKM. The CDR3 sequence is 14 residues long. V was clipped by 6 bases and J by 5 bases, with 16 bases between them. CDR3 nucleotides: TGTGCCAGCAGCAAAGACCGGGACTCTTATGGCTACACCTTC. Translated: CASSKDRDSYGYTF.

CDR3 amino acids: CASSQDEGSINYGYTF. The DNA of the CDR3 is TGTGCCAGCAGCCAAGATGAAGGGTCAATCAACTATGGCTACACCTTC. This chain connects TRBV14 to TRBJ1-2, with D unclear. Germline CDR1 and CDR2: SGHDN and FVKESK. The ends were cut back, 0 bases at V and 2 bases at J, with 13 bases in the middle. The CDR3 has 16 residues. The whole variable domain, remainder taken from reference TRBV14 and TRBJ1-2, is EAGVTQFPSHSVIEKGQTVTLRCDPISGHDNLYWYRRVMGKEIKFLLHFVKESKQDESGMPNNRFLAERTGGTYSTLKVQPAELEDSGVYFCASSQDEGSINYGYTFGSGTRLTVV.

The chain links TRBV19 to TRBJ2-1; 7 bases are a match to TRBD2. Trimming at V came to 0 bases and at J to 4 bases, leaving 12 bases not matched to a gene. Looked up from germline, CDR1 is LNHDA and CDR2 is SQIVND (reference sequence). The CDR3 covers 18 residues. The CDR3 loop is CASSIDRGAGPSYNEQFF. For the CDR3, the DNA is TGTGCCAGTAGTATAGATCGCGGAGCGGGGCCTTCTTACAATGAGCAGTTCTTC. Full variable domain (remainder filled in from reference TRBV19 and TRBJ2-1): DGGITQSPKYLFRKEGQNVTLSCEQNLNHDAMYWYRQDPGQGLRLIYYSQIVNDFQKGDIAEGYSVSREKKESFPLTVTSAQKNPTAFYLCASSIDRGAGPSYNEQFFGPGTRLTVL.

This chain links TRBV28 with TRBJ1-2, with 10 bases fitting TRBD1. The length of the CDR3 is 16 residues. Unmatched junction bases numbered 8, after V lost 3 bases and J lost 4 bases. Germline assignment: CDR1 MDHEN and CDR2 SYDVKM. The DNA of the CDR3 is TGTGCCAGCAGTTTGTATCTACGGGACAGGGGCTATGGCTACACCTTC. It translates to CASSLYLRDRGYGYTF.

The chain carries TRBV7-9 and TRBJ2-7; D remains ambiguous. CDR1 SEHNR and CDR2 FQNEAQ come from the germline V gene (reference sequence). There are 13 residues in the CDR3. Trimming pared 2 bases from V and 3 bases from J, leaving 8 bases between. CDR3 bases: TGTGCCAGCAGCTTAAAAGGCTTCTACGAGCAGTACTTC. Translation gives CASSLKGFYEQYF.

V gene TRBV7-9 combines with J gene TRBJ1-1; 7 bases are shared with TRBD1. The CDR3 covers 11 residues. Trimming removed 4 bases from V and 10 bases from J; junction bases left unmatched: 3. Germline CDR1 SEHNR, CDR2 FQNEAQ (reference sequence). CDR3 amino acids: CASSSGTAAFF. As DNA, the CDR3 is TGTGCCAGCAGCTCCGGGACAGCAGCTTTCTTT.

In this sample, this clone turned up a few times. This chain joins TRBV5-4 and TRBJ1-2; weak D call: TRBD1 (5 bases). This CDR3 region has 14 residues. V lost 4 bases, J lost 8 bases, and 18 bases lay in between. Germline-derived CDR1 and CDR2 are SGHNT and YYREEE (reference sequence). This CDR3 reads CASSVPGNSGGYTF. The CDR3 nucleotides are TGTGCCAGCAGCGTACCAGGGAATTCGGGGGGCTACACCTTC.

The CDR3 loop reads CAWSGGRNTEAFF. The CDR3 DNA reads as TGTGCCTGGAGCGGGGGCCGTAACACTGAAGCTTTCTTT. The V call is TRBV30, the J call TRBJ1-1, with D possibly being TRBD1 (6 bases). The CDR3 runs 13 residues. V was shortened by 3 bases and J by 2 bases, with 10 bases between the two germline ends. The germline CDR1 and CDR2 sequences are GTSNPN and SVGIG (reference sequence).

The gene calls are TRBV5-1 and TRBJ2-7; 9 nucleotides agree with TRBD2. With 2 bases clipped from V and 1 base from J, the junction kept 7 bases outside the gene matches. The CDR3 is 16 amino acids. Germline V lookup: CDR1 SGHRS, CDR2 YFSETQ. CDR3: CASSFSSGSGSYEQYF. The CDR3 nucleotides read TGCGCCAGCAGCTTTAGTAGCGGGAGCGGGTCCTACGAGCAGTACTTC.